The clone carrying this T cell receptor beta chain appeared a few times. This specimen comes from a study of cytomegalovirus exposure and HLA in healthy donors. Some clones are missing from TCRdb's copy, which holds only in-frame ones; the method was immunoSEQ multiplex PCR. The sample lists roughly 120,000 clones, more than 75% occurring once. J was trimmed by 2 bases and V by 4 bases; bases with no gene match: 10. Germline assignment: CDR1 SGHNT and CDR2 YENEEA. The CDR3 is made up of 16 amino acids. The sample taken for sequencing was PBMCs. The rearrangement uses TRBV11-3 and TRBJ2-7; TRBD1 matches at 8 bases. The receptor was derived from a woman in her thirties in good health and CMV-seronegative. Written as DNA, the CDR3 is TGTGCCAGCAGCTCTCGCCGGGACAGGCGGACCTACGAGCAGTACTTC. Translating gives CASSSRRDRRTYEQYF.